The entry that follows covers one T cell receptor (beta chain) sequence. Its target is not known. The sample comes from a study of cytomegalovirus exposure and HLA in healthy donors. Study-wide findings and caveats: For most TCR sequences rarity was the rule, although some public TCRs occurred in many donors. The Asian-associated ancestry cluster reportedly had fewer N-insertions than the approximately 670-donor mean in a later analysis.

Researchers ran the PCR with 60 Vbeta and 13 Jbeta primers. Assay used: immunoSEQ multiplex PCR; TCRdb lists only in-frame clones, some missing. Of roughly 180,000 clones in the sample, 9.5% were seen once. Germline V lookup: CDR1 LNHDA, CDR2 SQIVND (reference sequence). The CDR3 is 16 residues long. This rearrangement joins TRBV19 to TRBJ2-6, with 8 bases identical to TRBD2. The clonotype comes from a woman in her thirties in good health and CMV-seropositive. The sequenced sample consisted of PBMCs. CDR3 protein: CAAKEREHSGANVLTF. CDR3 nucleotide sequence: TGTGCTGCGAAAGAGCGGGAGCACTCTGGGGCCAACGTCCTGACTTTC.